This T cell receptor (beta chain) derives from a study of blood T cell repertoires in COVID-19. In the study overall: Acute and convalescent COVID-19 samples came from the United States, Italy and Spain.

Data came from immunoSEQ multiplex PCR; TCRdb stores just in-frame clones and leaves some out. The sample gives about 35,000 clones, roughly four fifths of which show up once; 16% is in the top ten. There are 15 residues in the CDR3. Germline V gene sequence: CDR1 SNHLY, CDR2 FYNNEI. The V and J ends lost 3 bases and 4 bases respectively, with 10 bases between them. This clone has just one count. Sequencing input: peripheral blood. This sequence was found in a human donor in a cohort sampled during active COVID-19. V usage is TRBV2 and J usage is TRBJ1-6; D unclear. The CDR3 sequence: CASSEQRTYNSPLHF. The CDR3 DNA is TGTGCCAGCAGTGAGCAACGAACTTATAATTCACCCCTCCACTTT. The variable domain in full, completed from reference TRBV2 and TRBJ1-6, reads EPEVTQTPSHQVTQMGQEVILRCVPISNHLYFYWYRQILGQKVEFLVSFYNNEISEKSEIFDDQFSVERPDGSNFTLKIRSTKLEDSAMYFCASSEQRTYNSPLHFGNGTRLTVT.